A single TCR beta chain is shown here with its context. Its antigen is undetermined. This CDR3 spans 13 amino acids. V lost 0 bases and J 7 bases, leaving 7 bases between the germline ends. Germline loops: CDR1 LGHNA, CDR2 YNFKEQ. The data were taken from a study of response to subunit inactivated influenza vaccine. Whole-study results and caveats: The authors put forward the suggestion that each seasonal influenza vaccination may bring in only a limited number of new T cells.

TCRdb re-derived calls from the RT-PCR reads in MiXCR, one entry per CDR3 protein. Of roughly 780,000 distinct CDR3 sequences listed, approximately 17% are singletons. The source is a man aged 45-65 years who received an inactivated influenza vaccine. The source material was PBMCs from blood, sampled 4 to 6 days after vaccination. V gene TRBV4-2 combines with J gene TRBJ2-4; D is uncertain. CDR3 DNA: TGTGCCAGCAGCCAAGATTTTGACAACATTCAGTACTTC. Its translation: CASSQDFDNIQYF.